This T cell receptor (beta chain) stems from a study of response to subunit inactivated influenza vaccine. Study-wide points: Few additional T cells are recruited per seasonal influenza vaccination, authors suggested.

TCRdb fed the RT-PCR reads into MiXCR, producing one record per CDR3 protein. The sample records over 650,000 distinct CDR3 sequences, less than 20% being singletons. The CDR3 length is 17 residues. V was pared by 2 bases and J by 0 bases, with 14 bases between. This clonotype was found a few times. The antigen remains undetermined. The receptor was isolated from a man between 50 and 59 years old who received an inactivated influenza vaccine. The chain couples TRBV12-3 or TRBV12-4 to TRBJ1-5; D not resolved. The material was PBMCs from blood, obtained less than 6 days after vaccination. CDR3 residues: CASSLLSGSHSNQPQHF. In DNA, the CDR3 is TGTGCCAGCAGTTTATTGTCAGGTTCCCATAGCAATCAGCCCCAGCATTTT.